Below are 22 T cell receptor beta chains sequenced from a single sample in a study of blood T cell repertoires in COVID-19. Sequenced by immunoSEQ multiplex PCR; TCRdb stores in-frame clones only, minus some. In the table there are roughly 100,000 clones, 70% to 90% of which are singletons. The material sequenced was peripheral blood. These receptor sequences come from a human donor with COVID-19, enrolled during active disease. The donor label of this sample is uncertain.

V and J are TRBV7-2 and TRBJ1-5; no definite D call. Trimming removed 5 bases from V and 5 bases from J, with 7 bases in between. The germline V gene has CDR1 SGHTA and CDR2 FQGNSA. This CDR3 comprises 12 residues. The CDR3 sequence is CASSKNYQPQHF. The CDR3 DNA follows: TGTGCCAGCAGCAAAAACTATCAGCCCCAGCATTTT.

Here the CDR3 reads CASSDSAGTGYEQYF. The DNA for the CDR3 is TGTGCCAGCAGTGATTCCGCCGGGACAGGCTACGAGCAGTACTTC. V gene TRBV6-1 combines with J gene TRBJ2-7, with 8 positions matching TRBD1. CDR1 and CDR2 (germline): MNHNS, SASEGT. V shed 3 bases, J shed 3 bases, and the junction held 7 bases outside the gene matches. This CDR3 comprises 15 residues.

This chain uses TRBV28 with TRBJ2-3; no clear D gene. The V gene's germline CDR1 is MDHEN and CDR2 SYDVKM. V was clipped by 3 bases and J by 3 bases, with 13 bases between them. The CDR3 has 15 residues. The DNA of the CDR3 is TGTGCCAGCAGTTTGATGGGCCCAGATACAGATACGCAGTATTTT. Protein sequence: CASSLMGPDTDTQYF.

This sequence joins TRBV29-1 and TRBJ1-1, with 11 bases that match TRBD1. CDR1 and CDR2 from the germline V gene are SQVTM and ANQGSEA. With 0 bases clipped from V and 4 bases from J, the junction kept 1 base outside the gene matches. The CDR3 totals 14 residues. The CDR3 spells CSVEEGQGVTEAFF. CDR3 nucleotide sequence: TGCAGCGTTGAAGAGGGACAGGGGGTCACTGAAGCTTTCTTT. The variable domain in full, with the rest retrieved from reference TRBV29-1 and TRBJ1-1, is SAVISQKPSRDICQRGTSLTIQCQVDSQVTMMFWYRQQPGQSLTLIATANQGSEATYESGFVIDKFPISRPNLTFSTLTVSNMSPEDSSIYLCSVEEGQGVTEAFFGQGTRLTVV.

The genes are TRBV3-1 (or the pseudogene TRBV3-2) and TRBJ2-5, with no clear D. This CDR3 is built from 15 residues. From germline, CDR1 is LGHDT and CDR2 YNNKEL (reference sequence). Trimming shortened V by 4 bases and J by 4 bases, and 16 bases separated the two germline ends. The CDR3 DNA is TGTGCCAGCAGCCCAGATGAGGCGGTGGCAGAGACCCAGTACTTC. Translation: CASSPDEAVAETQYF.

The V call is TRBV18, the J call TRBJ2-1; 13 bases align to TRBD2. The CDR3 is 17 residues long. From germline, CDR1 is KGHSH and CDR2 LQKENI. The junction had 5 bases not matched to a gene; V was cut back by 2 bases and J by 4 bases. The CDR3 nucleotides read TGTGCCAGCTCACCAAGGACTAGCGGGAGTGGTTACAATGAGCAGTTCTTC. This sequence encodes CASSPRTSGSGYNEQFF.

The chain joins TRBV2 to TRBJ1-1, with 8 bases matching TRBD1. V was clipped by 6 bases and J by 2 bases; unmatched bases: 5. CDR3 length: 14 amino acids. In germline, CDR1 is SNHLY, CDR2 FYNNEI. As DNA, the CDR3 is TGTGCCAGCAGCCGTGGACAGGGAAACACTGAAGCTTTCTTT. Translating it yields CASSRGQGNTEAFF.

V usage is TRBV7-3 and J usage is TRBJ1-1; D gene uncertain. Germline lookup yields CDR1 SGHTA and CDR2 FQGTGA. With 5 bases removed from V and 5 bases from J, the gap between germline ends came to 12 bases. This CDR3 spans 13 amino acids. CDR3 sequence (DNA): TGTGCCAGCAGCGCCACGCCGGGAACTGAAGCTTTCTTT. As protein: CASSATPGTEAFF.

The chain couples TRBV11-2 to TRBJ2-7; 9 bases line up with TRBD1. Losses at the gene ends were 1 base for V and 5 bases for J; bases not matched to a gene: 9. CDR1 SGHAT and CDR2 FQNNGV come from the germline V gene. This CDR3 is 16 amino acids long. The CDR3 bases are TGTGCCAGCAGCTTAGCAGTCGACAGGGGGTCCCACGAGCAGTACTTC. This sequence encodes CASSLAVDRGSHEQYF. Combining the CDR3 with reference TRBV11-2 and TRBJ2-7 gives the whole variable domain EAGVAQSPRYKIIEKRQSVAFWCNPISGHATLYWYQQILGQGPKLLIQFQNNGVVDDSQLPKDRFSAERLKGVDSTLKIQPAKLEDSAVYLCASSLAVDRGSHEQYFGPGTRLTVT.

The chain is built from TRBV7-2 and TRBJ1-6; tentative D call: TRBD1 (5 bases). The V end lost 5 bases, the J end lost 4 bases, and 15 bases lay between the germline ends. The CDR3 has 16 residues. The germline gives CDR1 SGHTA, CDR2 FQGNSA. CDR3 sequence reads: CASSNLDRLYNSPLHF. CDR3 coding DNA: TGTGCCAGCAGCAACTTAGACAGACTTTATAATTCACCCCTCCACTTT.

This clone has ten or more counts. The gene calls are TRBV29-1 and TRBJ2-7, with D possibly being TRBD1 (6 bases). CDR1 SQVTM and CDR2 ANQGSEA come from the germline V gene. Trimming stripped 4 bases from V and 6 bases from J, with 13 bases between. This CDR3 is built from 12 residues. The DNA of the CDR3 is TGCAGCGTTGGACAGGACTCGGGCGAGCAGTACTTC. As protein: CSVGQDSGEQYF.

The chain is built from TRBV9 and TRBJ1-5; TRBD1 matches at 9 bases. The V gene's germline CDR1 is SGDLS and CDR2 YYNGEE. V lost 2 bases to trimming and J lost 5 bases; unmatched junction nucleotides: 2. This CDR3 comprises 14 residues. The CDR3 loop is CASSVTGGDQPQHF. For the CDR3, the DNA is TGTGCCAGCAGCGTGACAGGGGGGGATCAGCCCCAGCATTTT.

The chain is built from TRBV7-3 and TRBJ1-2, with D perhaps matching TRBD1 (6 bases). This CDR3 has 16 residues. Trimming shortened V by 5 bases and J by 3 bases, and 19 bases separated the two germline ends. Germline loops: CDR1 SGHTA, CDR2 FQGTGA. The CDR3 here is CASSLSRPRGHYGYTF. Here the CDR3 DNA reads TGTGCCAGCAGCCTCAGTAGGCCCAGGGGCCACTATGGCTACACCTTC.

The DNA of the CDR3 is TGTGCCTGGAGTGTACAGGGGGCCCATGAAAAACTGTTTTTT. Protein product: CAWSVQGAHEKLFF. The rearrangement uses TRBV30 and TRBJ1-4; 9 bases fit TRBD1. The CDR3 totals 14 residues. From germline, CDR1 is GTSNPN and CDR2 SVGIG (reference sequence). The ends lost 0 bases at V and 6 bases at J; junction bases unmatched: 2.

The chain is built from TRBV29-1 and TRBJ1-2; 7 positions match TRBD1. CDR1 SQVTM and CDR2 ANQGSEA come from the germline V gene. CDR3 size: 16 residues. V was pared by 5 bases and J by 0 bases, with 12 bases of the junction left unmatched. The CDR3 bases are TGCAGCGTTAAAGGGGGCGGGGGATCAGCTAACTATGGCTACACCTTC. It is translated as CSVKGGGGSANYGYTF.

The genes are TRBV5-1 and TRBJ2-7; a weak D match, TRBD2 (6 bases). With 2 bases removed from V and 2 bases from J, the gap between germline ends came to 14 bases. The CDR3 length is 15 residues. The germline CDR1 and CDR2 sequences are SGHRS and YFSETQ. The CDR3 region is CASSLDPGEAYEQYF. The CDR3 DNA is TGCGCCAGCAGCTTAGACCCCGGGGAGGCCTACGAGCAGTACTTC.

The chain uses TRBV25-1 and TRBJ2-6, with 7 positions matching TRBD1. J gave up 2 bases and V 8 bases, and 9 bases lay outside the gene matches. The CDR3 is 16 residues long. Germline CDR1 reads MGHDK; CDR2 reads SYGVNS. CDR3 protein: CASCGQQGTGANVLTF. CDR3 DNA: TGTGCCAGCTGTGGACAACAGGGGACTGGGGCCAACGTCCTGACTTTC. The full variable domain, rest sourced from reference TRBV25-1 and TRBJ2-6, is EADIYQTPRYLVIGTGKKITLECSQTMGHDKMYWYQQDPGMELHLIHYSYGVNSTEKGDLSSESTVSRIRTEHFPLTLESARPSHTSQYLCASCGQQGTGANVLTFGAGSRLTVL.

This CDR3 is CASSDTTGRGEKLFF. CDR3 sequence (DNA): TGTGCCAGCAGCGACACGACAGGACGGGGTGAAAAACTGTTTTTT. This chain links TRBV7-9 with TRBJ1-4, with a tentative D call TRBD1 (6 bases). Between the trimmed V and J ends, which lost 5 bases and 7 bases, there was a span of 17 bases. The CDR3 extends over 15 amino acids. CDR1 is SEHNR, CDR2 FQNEAQ, per germline (reference sequence).

This chain connects TRBV2 to TRBJ1-2, with 8 positions matching TRBD1. This CDR3 has 14 residues. The V segment lost 3 bases and the J segment 3 bases; nucleotides outside the gene matches: 3. Germline V lookup: CDR1 SNHLY, CDR2 FYNNEI. The CDR3 sequence: CASSDGQGDYGYTF. The CDR3 DNA follows: TGTGCCAGCAGTGACGGACAGGGAGACTATGGCTACACCTTC.

The chain carries TRBV5-5 and TRBJ2-2; 7 bases are shared with TRBD2. CDR1 and CDR2 (germline): SGHKS, YYEKEE (reference sequence). The CDR3 is 16 residues long. The V gene end was trimmed by 4 bases and the J gene end by 7 bases; junction bases not matched to a gene: 13. CDR3 amino acids: CASSTGLVVFNGELFF. The DNA for the CDR3 is TGTGCCAGCAGCACTGGACTAGTCGTTTTTAACGGGGAGCTGTTTTTT.

This clone came up many times. The chain couples TRBV5-3 to TRBJ2-3, with TRBD2 matching over 9 bases. TRBV5-3 is classed as an ORF, of uncertain function. The CDR3 runs 17 residues. Trimming at V came to 0 bases and at J to 0 bases, leaving 5 bases not matched to a gene. In nucleotides, the CDR3 is TGTGCCAGAAGCTTGGATGGCGGGGGGGCTAGCACAGATACGCAGTATTTT. Residues: CARSLDGGGASTDTQYF.

The rearrangement uses TRBV11-2 and TRBJ2-3; TRBD2 aligns across 7 bases. Germline CDR1 SGHAT, CDR2 FQNNGV. This CDR3 has 15 amino acids. The J segment lost 4 bases and the V segment lost 3 bases, leaving 7 bases of the junction unmatched. This CDR3 reads CASSFRGSWADTQYF. DNA of the CDR3: TGTGCCAGCAGCTTTCGCGGGAGTTGGGCAGATACGCAGTATTTT.